The clone carrying this T cell receptor beta chain was observed many times. The antigen is undetermined. The data were taken from a study of T cell responses to AZD1222 COVID-19 vaccine. Findings of the study overall: Close to half of spike-specific TCRs reportedly recognize unmutated variant regions.

Repertoires were generated with immunoSEQ multiplex PCR, while TCRdb's copy carries only in-frame clones and drops some. The table includes 100,000 to 150,000 clones, around 89% detected once. The CDR3 covers 14 residues. Germline V CDR1 and CDR2: LGHNA, YSLEER. The receptor's source is an adult in good health. The sequencing here drew on peripheral blood, taken on day 0 of MenACWY control vaccination. The chain couples TRBV4-3 to TRBJ2-1, with D possibly being TRBD2 (5 bases). CDR3 sequence: CPPSPRGSSNEQFF. The CDR3 nucleotides are TGCCCCCCCAGCCCCCGGGGTAGCTCAAATGAGCAGTTCTTC.